The entry below gives a single TCR beta chain sequence along with its context. As yet, its antigen is unknown. The entry originates in a study of CD8 T cells in Susac syndrome. General study points: Regarding the TCR sequencing and HLA analysis, the study admitted that a relatively small number of individuals were involved.

Germline V gene sequence: CDR1 SNHLY, CDR2 FYNNEI. V was clipped by 2 bases and J by 5 bases, with 10 bases between them. The CDR3 consists of 13 residues. Controls were healthy donors (matched for age and sex). RNA, at roughly 0.5 to 1 ug, was reverse transcribed with random hexamers. By means of immunoSEQ multiplex PCR, TCR beta CDR3 spanning 54 Vbeta and 13 Jbeta underwent amplification. TCRdb re-derived calls from the immunoSEQ multiplex PCR reads in MiXCR, one entry per CDR3 protein. The sample shows 130,000 or so distinct CDR3 sequences, roughly 94% of them seen only once. Input material: CD4+ T cells from PBMCs. This clonotype was sampled from a human donor in good health. The chain couples TRBV2 to TRBJ2-7; tentative D call: TRBD2 (6 bases). The CDR3 here is CASSEWRENEQYF. CDR3 in DNA: TGTGCCAGCAGTGAATGGCGGGAAAACGAGCAGTACTTC.